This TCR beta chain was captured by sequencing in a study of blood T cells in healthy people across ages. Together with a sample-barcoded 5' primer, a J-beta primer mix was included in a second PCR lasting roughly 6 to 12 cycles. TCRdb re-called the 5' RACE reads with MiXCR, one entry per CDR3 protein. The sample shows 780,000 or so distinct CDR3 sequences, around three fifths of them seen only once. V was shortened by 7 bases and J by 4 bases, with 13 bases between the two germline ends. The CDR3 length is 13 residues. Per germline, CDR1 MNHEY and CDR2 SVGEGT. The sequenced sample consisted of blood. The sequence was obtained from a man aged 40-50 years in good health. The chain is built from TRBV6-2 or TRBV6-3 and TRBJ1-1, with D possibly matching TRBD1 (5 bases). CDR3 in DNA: TGTGCCAGCAATGGGGCGCTAGCCACTGAAGCTTTCTTT. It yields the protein CASNGALATEAFF.